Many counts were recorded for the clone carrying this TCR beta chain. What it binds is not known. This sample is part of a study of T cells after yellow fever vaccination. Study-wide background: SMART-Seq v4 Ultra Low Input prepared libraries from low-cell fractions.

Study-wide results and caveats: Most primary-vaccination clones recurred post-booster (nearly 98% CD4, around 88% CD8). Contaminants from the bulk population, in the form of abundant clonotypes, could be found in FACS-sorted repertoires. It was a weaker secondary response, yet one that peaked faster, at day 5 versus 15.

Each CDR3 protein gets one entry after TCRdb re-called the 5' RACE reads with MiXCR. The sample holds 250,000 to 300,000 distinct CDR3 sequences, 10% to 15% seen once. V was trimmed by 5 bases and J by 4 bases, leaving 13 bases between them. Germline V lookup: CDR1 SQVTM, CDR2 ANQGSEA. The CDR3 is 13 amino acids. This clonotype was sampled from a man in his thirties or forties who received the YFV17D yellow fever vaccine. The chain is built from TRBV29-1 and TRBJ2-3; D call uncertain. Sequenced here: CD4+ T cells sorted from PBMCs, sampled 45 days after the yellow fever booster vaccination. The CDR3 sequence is CSVTSTAPDTQYF. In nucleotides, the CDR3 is TGCAGCGTTACGTCCACAGCGCCAGATACGCAGTATTTT.